This TCR beta chain originates from a study of control samples from healthy donors and cancer patients. The protocol was immunoSEQ multiplex PCR, while the TCRdb copy is restricted to in-frame clones and leaves out a portion. The profile shows under 130,000 clones, under 90% of them singletons. This clonotype originated in a woman aged 45-59 years in good health. Sequencing used blood.

Here the CDR3 reads CASSRDYTDTQYF. The CDR3 bases are TGTGCCAGTAGTCGGGACTACACAGATACGCAGTATTTT. The rearrangement links TRBV19 to TRBJ2-3, with TRBD2 matching 7 bases. V shed 5 bases and J 2 bases; nucleotides not matched to a gene: 1. CDR1 is LNHDA, CDR2 SQIVND, per germline (reference sequence). This CDR3 contains 13 residues.